Following are 20 T cell receptor beta chains from one sample sequenced in a study of control samples from healthy donors and cancer patients. Method: immunoSEQ multiplex PCR; TCRdb's copy keeps in-frame clones and lacks some. Altogether some 99,000 clones are present, around 88% being singletons, with the ten largest covering approximately 16%. Material for sequencing was blood. Receptors were obtained from a woman in her 50s in good health.

The rearrangement links TRBV24-1 to TRBJ2-1; no firm D call. The germline V gene encodes CDR1 KGHDR and CDR2 SFDVKD. This CDR3 has 16 residues. Trimming stripped 5 bases from V and 0 bases from J, with 13 bases between. Here the CDR3 reads CATSGDRSSSYNEQFF. CDR3 DNA sequence: TGTGCCACCAGTGGGGATCGTTCCAGCTCCTACAATGAGCAGTTCTTC.

The genes are TRBV9 and TRBJ1-1; D remains unclear. V was trimmed by 2 bases and J by 6 bases, leaving 17 bases between them. The CDR3 has 15 amino acids. The germline V gene encodes CDR1 SGDLS and CDR2 YYNGEE. CDR3 nucleotide sequence: TGTGCCAGCAGCGTCGACATCTCTCCAAACGCTGAAGCTTTCTTT. This translates into CASSVDISPNAEAFF.

This clone was found once. V and J are TRBV6-5 and TRBJ2-3; possible D gene TRBD1, 6 bases. This CDR3 spans 14 amino acids. V lost 6 bases, J lost 2 bases, and 12 bases lay in between. The germline CDR1 and CDR2 sequences are MNHEY and SVGAGI. The CDR3 nucleotides read TGTGCCAGCAGCCAGGGGCAGTTCACAGATACGCAGTATTTT. It yields the protein CASSQGQFTDTQYF.

The CDR3 protein is CASSPPGQGYTF. The CDR3 coding sequence is TGTGCCAGCAGCCCCCCGGGGCAAGGCTACACCTTC. V and J are TRBV12-3 or TRBV12-4 and TRBJ1-2, with a weak D call TRBD1 (5 bases). The CDR3 has 12 residues. The ends were cut back, 6 bases at V and 8 bases at J, with 13 bases in the middle.

This chain uses TRBV5-1 with TRBJ2-7; no reliable D call. V was cut by 3 bases and J by 0 bases, with 10 bases left in between. The CDR3 length is 14 residues. CDR1 and CDR2 from the germline V gene are SGHRS and YFSETQ. CDR3 nucleotides: TGCGCCAGCAGCTCCGGCCAAGTCTCCTACGAGCAGTACTTC. The encoded protein is CASSSGQVSYEQYF. Using reference TRBV5-1 and TRBJ2-7 for the parts outside the CDR3, the full variable domain is KAGVTQTPRYLIKTRGQQVTLSCSPISGHRSVSWYQQTPGQGLQFLFEYFSETQRNKGNFPGRFSGRQFSNSRSEMNVSTLELGDSALYLCASSSGQVSYEQYFGPGTRLTVT.

V and J are TRBV2 and TRBJ1-6; D gene unclear. Germline V lookup: CDR1 SNHLY, CDR2 FYNNEI. V lost 6 bases and J lost 0, with 9 bases in between. The CDR3 is 15 residues long. CDR3 residues: CASRGRSSYNSPLHF. DNA for the CDR3: TGTGCCAGCAGAGGGAGAAGCTCCTATAATTCACCCCTCCACTTT.

The chain is built from TRBV10-3 and TRBJ2-1; 7 bases are shared with TRBD2. With V trimmed by 4 bases and J by 5 bases, 8 bases remained unmatched. This CDR3 region has 15 residues. Germline values: CDR1 ENHRY, CDR2 SYGVKD. CDR3 nucleotide sequence: TGTGCCATCAGTGCCATTATGGGGGGGGACAATGAGCAGTTCTTC. Protein: CAISAIMGGDNEQFF.

The CDR3 here is CASSPQSPTVYSNQPQHF. CDR3 nucleotides: TGTGCCAGCAGCCCCCAAAGTCCGACAGTCTATAGCAATCAGCCCCAGCATTTT. J is TRBJ1-5 and V is TRBV7-2; maybe TRBD1 (5 bases). The V gene's germline CDR1 is SGHTA and CDR2 FQGNSA. Trimming removed 5 bases from V and 0 bases from J, with 20 bases in between. This CDR3 is built from 18 residues. The full variable domain, completed using reference TRBV7-2 and TRBJ1-5, is GAGVSQSPSNKVTEKGKDVELRCDPISGHTALYWYRQSLGQGLEFLIYFQGNSAPDKSGLPSDRFSAERTGGSVSTLTIQRTQQEDSAVYLCASSPQSPTVYSNQPQHFGDGTRLSIL.

The chain is built from TRBV10-2 and TRBJ2-6, with 8 bases fitting TRBD2. This CDR3 has 16 amino acids. V lost 7 bases and J lost 0; bases outside the gene matches: 5. Germline V CDR1 and CDR2: WSHSY, SAAADI. In DNA, the CDR3 is TGCGCCAGCACAATAGCGGGACCCTCTGGGGCCAACGTCCTGACTTTC. Its protein is CASTIAGPSGANVLTF.

The chain combines TRBV5-8 with TRBJ2-1; no firm D call. The CDR3 consists of 16 residues. Germline CDR1 SGHTS, CDR2 YDEGEE. V shed 3 bases and J shed 1 base, with 14 bases lying between them. CDR3 region: CASSSDGYQSYNEQFF. The CDR3 nucleotides are TGTGCCAGCAGCTCCGACGGTTACCAATCCTACAATGAGCAGTTCTTC.

This chain links TRBV5-1 with TRBJ2-2; 8 nucleotides agree with TRBD2. The germline CDR1 and CDR2 sequences are SGHRS and YFSETQ. V shed 4 bases and J 6 bases; nucleotides not matched to a gene: 11. The CDR3 has 16 amino acids. The CDR3 loop reads CASSRGPAGVAGELFF. The CDR3 nucleotides are TGCGCCAGCAGCAGAGGACCAGCGGGAGTTGCCGGGGAGCTGTTTTTT. Together with reference TRBV5-1 and TRBJ2-2, the CDR3 gives the full variable domain: KAGVTQTPRYLIKTRGQQVTLSCSPISGHRSVSWYQQTPGQGLQFLFEYFSETQRNKGNFPGRFSGRQFSNSRSEMNVSTLELGDSALYLCASSRGPAGVAGELFFGEGSRLTVL.

J is TRBJ1-2 and V is TRBV14, with 8 positions matching TRBD1. J was trimmed by 4 bases and V by 9 bases; bases with no gene match: 7. Germline CDR1 reads SGHDN; CDR2 reads FVKESK. The CDR3 sequence is 13 residues long. The CDR3 is CASSTGTGYGYTF. The CDR3 region has the DNA TGTGCCAGTTCAACCGGGACAGGCTATGGCTACACCTTC.

This clone was picked up a small number of times. The gene calls are TRBV19 and TRBJ2-1; D possibly corresponds to TRBD2 (6 bases). Germline CDR1 LNHDA, CDR2 SQIVND (reference sequence). The CDR3 is made up of 15 amino acids. V shed 7 bases and J shed 10 bases, with 23 bases lying between them. In DNA, the CDR3 is TGTGCCAGTACGAGTGGCGGCGGCCCGGGGAGGGAGCAGTTCTTC. Encoded protein: CASTSGGGPGREQFF. The full variable domain, with the rest looked up from reference TRBV19 and TRBJ2-1, is DGGITQSPKYLFRKEGQNVTLSCEQNLNHDAMYWYRQDPGQGLRLIYYSQIVNDFQKGDIAEGYSVSREKKESFPLTVTSAQKNPTAFYLCASTSGGGPGREQFFGPGTRLTVL.

The rearrangement joins TRBV19 to TRBJ1-2; 12 bases are shared with TRBD1. Germline V gene sequence: CDR1 LNHDA, CDR2 SQIVND (reference sequence). This CDR3 contains 14 residues. The ends lost 9 bases at V and 8 bases at J; junction bases unmatched: 10. CDR3: CASQAGTGGFGYTF. The CDR3, as DNA: TGTGCCAGCCAGGCCGGGACAGGGGGCTTCGGCTACACCTTC.

This clone was detected only once. The chain is built from TRBV15 and TRBJ2-1; TRBD1 agrees at 7 bases. Unmatched junction bases numbered 14, after V lost 0 bases and J lost 3 bases. The CDR3 extends over 19 amino acids. Germline lookup yields CDR1 LNHNV and CDR2 YYDKDF (reference sequence). The CDR3: CATSRDLPRGRWGYNEQFF. The CDR3 DNA is TGTGCCACCAGCAGAGACCTTCCCAGGGGGAGATGGGGCTACAATGAGCAGTTCTTC. The full variable domain, rest sourced from reference TRBV15 and TRBJ2-1, is DAMVIQNPRYQVTQFGKPVTLSCSQTLNHNVMYWYQQKSSQAPKLLFHYYDKDFNNEADTPDNFQSRRPNTSFCFLDIRSPGLGDTAMYLCATSRDLPRGRWGYNEQFFGPGTRLTVL.

This chain uses TRBV2 with TRBJ2-1; 13 positions match TRBD2. Losses at the gene ends were 7 bases for V and 8 bases for J; bases not matched to a gene: 11. The CDR3 is made up of 16 amino acids. Germline loops: CDR1 SNHLY, CDR2 FYNNEI. Here the CDR3 reads CASNPGRGLAGYEQFF. CDR3 coding DNA: TGTGCCAGCAACCCCGGCAGGGGACTAGCGGGGTATGAGCAGTTCTTC.

This clone has a handful of counts. The V and J genes are TRBV5-1 and TRBJ2-1; 12 bases match TRBD2. Germline V gene sequence: CDR1 SGHRS, CDR2 YFSETQ. Trimming at V came to 7 bases and at J to 11 bases, leaving 7 bases not matched to a gene. This CDR3 is built from 13 residues. This CDR3 is CASASGLAGKQFF. CDR3 sequence (DNA): TGCGCCAGCGCCTCAGGACTAGCGGGGAAGCAGTTCTTC.

V gene TRBV3-1 (or the pseudogene TRBV3-2) combines with J gene TRBJ2-7; a possible D gene is TRBD1 (6 bases). The CDR3 extends over 15 amino acids. V was clipped by 1 base and J by 2 bases, with 12 bases between them. CDR1 LGHDT and CDR2 YNNKEL come from the germline V gene (reference sequence). CDR3 DNA sequence: TGTGCCAGCAGCCAAGGTCCCTACAGGGCCTACGAGCAGTACGTC. Translation gives CASSQGPYRAYEQYV.

The chain has TRBV5-4 and TRBJ2-1; 9 bases match TRBD2. The germline gives CDR1 SGHNT, CDR2 YYREEE (reference sequence). Trimming cost V 4 bases and J 2 bases; bases outside gene matches: 7. The length of the CDR3 is 16 residues. The chain's CDR3 is CASSRFSGSPYNEQFF. The CDR3 DNA sequence: TGTGCCAGCAGCCGGTTTAGCGGGAGCCCCTACAATGAGCAGTTCTTC.

The chain has TRBV19 and TRBJ2-7; TRBD1 matches 7 bases. The CDR3 length is 17 residues. The germline V gene encodes CDR1 LNHDA and CDR2 SQIVND (reference sequence). The V segment lost 3 bases and the J segment 1 base; nucleotides outside the gene matches: 12. In DNA form, the CDR3 reads TGTGCCAGTAGTATCCACCACCGGGACAGCCGTTCCTACGAGCAGTACGTC. Translated, it gives CASSIHHRDSRSYEQYV.